The 4 T cell receptor beta chains given below trace back to one sample, sequenced in a study of blood T cell repertoires in COVID-19. Here immunoSEQ multiplex PCR was the method, and the copy in TCRdb shows in-frame clones only, minus some. Of over 200,000 clones listed, approximately 81% are singletons. Input material: peripheral blood. The origin of the receptors is a woman at least 80 years old with acute or convalescent COVID-19.

This clone has a single count. J is TRBJ1-3 and V is TRBV10-3; unclear D gene. Trimming took 8 bases from V and 0 from J, leaving 8 bases between them. The CDR3 has 13 amino acids. Germline V gene data show CDR1 as ENHRY and CDR2 as SYGVKD. In nucleotides, the CDR3 is TGTGCCATCCACGGGGTCTCTGGAAACACCATATATTTT. This encodes CAIHGVSGNTIYF.

This chain connects TRBV18 to TRBJ1-3; D might be TRBD1 (5 bases). CDR1 is KGHSH and CDR2 is LQKENI in the germline V gene. The CDR3 is 16 amino acids. V was shortened by 1 base and J by 0 bases, with 10 bases between the two germline ends. The CDR3 nucleotides read TGTGCCAGCTCACCACAGGCAGGGAACTCTGGAAACACCATATATTTT. Translating gives CASSPQAGNSGNTIYF.

The chain links TRBV11-2 to TRBJ2-1, with 8 positions matching TRBD2. With 0 bases clipped from V and 6 bases from J, the junction kept 7 bases outside the gene matches. The germline CDR1 and CDR2 sequences are SGHAT and FQNNGV. The CDR3 has 16 amino acids. CDR3 region: CASSLDRAGGANEQFF. In DNA, the CDR3 is TGTGCCAGCAGCTTAGATCGGGCGGGAGGCGCCAATGAGCAGTTCTTC.

The V call is TRBV30, the J call TRBJ1-2; TRBD1 might be the D (6 bases). Trimming pared 5 bases from V and 2 bases from J, leaving 12 bases between. Germline V CDR1 and CDR2: GTSNPN, SVGIG (reference sequence). The CDR3 covers 13 residues. The CDR3 DNA follows: TGTGCCTGGGCAGCGGGGGCAAACTATGGCTACACCTTC. It translates to CAWAAGANYGYTF.